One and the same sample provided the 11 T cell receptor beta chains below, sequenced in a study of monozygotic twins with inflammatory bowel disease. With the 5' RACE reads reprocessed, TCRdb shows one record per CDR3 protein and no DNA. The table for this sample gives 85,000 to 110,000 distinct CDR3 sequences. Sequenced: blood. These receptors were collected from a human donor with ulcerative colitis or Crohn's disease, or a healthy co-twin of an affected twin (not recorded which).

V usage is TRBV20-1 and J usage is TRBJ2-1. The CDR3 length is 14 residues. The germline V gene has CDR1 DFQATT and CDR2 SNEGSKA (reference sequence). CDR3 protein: CSARVVSSYNEQFF.

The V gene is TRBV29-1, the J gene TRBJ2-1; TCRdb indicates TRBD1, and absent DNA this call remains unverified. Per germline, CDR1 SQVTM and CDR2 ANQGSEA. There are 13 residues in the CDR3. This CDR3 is CSVGLFRAVAQFF.

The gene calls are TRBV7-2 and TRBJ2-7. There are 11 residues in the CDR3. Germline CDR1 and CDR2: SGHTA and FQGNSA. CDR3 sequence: CASSLKYEQYF.

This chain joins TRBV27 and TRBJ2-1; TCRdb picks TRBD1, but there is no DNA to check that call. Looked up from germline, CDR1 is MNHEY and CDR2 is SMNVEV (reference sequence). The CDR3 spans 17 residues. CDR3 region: CASSLYQGIAPYNEQFF.

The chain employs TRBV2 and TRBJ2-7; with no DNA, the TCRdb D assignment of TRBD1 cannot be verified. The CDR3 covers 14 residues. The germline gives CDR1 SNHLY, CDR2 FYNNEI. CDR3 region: CASSRDILTYEQYF.

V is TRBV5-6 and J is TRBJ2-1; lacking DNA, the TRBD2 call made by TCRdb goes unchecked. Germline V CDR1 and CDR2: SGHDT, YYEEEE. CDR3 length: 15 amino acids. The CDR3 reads CASSFFWRAYNEQFF.

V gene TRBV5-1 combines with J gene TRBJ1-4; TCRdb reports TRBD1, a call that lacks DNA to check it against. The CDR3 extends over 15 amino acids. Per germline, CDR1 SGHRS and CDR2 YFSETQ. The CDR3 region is CASSLGDRVNEKLFF.

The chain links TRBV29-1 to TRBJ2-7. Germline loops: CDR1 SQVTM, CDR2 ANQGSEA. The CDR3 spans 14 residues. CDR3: CSVEGTTLPYEQYF.

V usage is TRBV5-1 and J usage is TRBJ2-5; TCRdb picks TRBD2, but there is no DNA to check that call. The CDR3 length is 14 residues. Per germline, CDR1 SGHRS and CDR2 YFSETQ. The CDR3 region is CASTLGWGQETQYF.

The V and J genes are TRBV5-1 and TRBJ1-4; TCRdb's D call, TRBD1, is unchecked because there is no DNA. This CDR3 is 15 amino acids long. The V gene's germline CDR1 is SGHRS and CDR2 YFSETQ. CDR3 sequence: CASSFAPGPREKLFF.

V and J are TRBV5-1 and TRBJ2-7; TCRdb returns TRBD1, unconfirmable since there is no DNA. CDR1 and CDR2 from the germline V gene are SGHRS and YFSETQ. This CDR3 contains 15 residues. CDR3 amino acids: CASRPTGASLYEQYF.